This TCR beta chain was captured in a study of T cells in Graves' hyperthyroidism and ophthalmopathy. At the level of the study: The initial diagnosis was the point when peripheral blood was collected, ahead of any treatment.

Patients aged 18 to 65 had newly diagnosed hyperthyroidism of under 2 months' duration. The source of the PBMCs was approximately 9.5 ml of fresh peripheral blood. Germline V lookup: CDR1 MNHNS, CDR2 SASEGT. The CDR3 is 15 amino acids. V was clipped by 5 bases and J by 3 bases; unmatched bases: 7. The investigators amplified TCR beta CDR3 regions from RNA transcripts. The primer set for the first-round RT-PCR of the TCR CDR3 was HTBI. MiXCR, run by TCRdb on the multiplex PCR reads, gives a single entry per CDR3 protein. This sample carries about 690,000 distinct CDR3 sequences, 15% to 20% of them seen once, and the ten largest clones take about 16%. The table lists this clonotype with many counts.

Sequencing was performed on blood. The sequence was obtained from a man aged 45 to 65 with Graves' hyperthyroidism. The chain combines TRBV6-1 with TRBJ1-2; TRBD1 matches 9 bases. CDR3 protein: CASSQLRTGDYGYTF. CDR3 coding DNA: TGTGCCAGCAGTCAGTTACGGACAGGGGACTATGGCTACACCTTC.